The sequence of this T cell receptor beta chain was determined in a study of blood T cells in healthy people across ages (dated by TCRdb to the mid-2010s). Describing the broader study: Template switching captured roughly one uniquely barcoded TCR beta cDNA molecule per two T cells in model experiments. Age-related changes in TCR beta repertoire diversity were measured in the study by deep sequencing normalized with unique cDNA molecular identifiers. The donors were split into four age groups: young (average 16 years), middle-aged (roughly 42), aged (62) and long-lived (approximately 80). To avoid experimental bias, donors of different ages were spread randomly across the sequencing lanes. The study analyzed two additional independent replicas of 1 million unique cDNA reads from the same blood draw for two donors, one aged 18 to 30 and one aged 80 or older. Summary of the overall study and its limitations: The percentage of naive T cells measured by flow cytometry correlated strongly with observed TCR beta diversity. As age increased, observed TCR beta diversity per million T cells dropped in a roughly linear way, and a significant reduction was already evident by age 40. Bulk unsorted PBMC profiling prevented conclusive comparison of naive and antigen-experienced compartments. Compared with the aged group, the long-lived group had more naive CD4+ T cells, fewer expanded clones and increased TCR diversity, suggesting age selection. Because the CMV infection status of the donors was unknown, age-related changes in expanded clonotypes may potentially have been confounded. Estimates of total diversity based on one million sequenced T cells were considered lower bounds and underestimates.

Trimming costs V 6 bases and J 7 bases, and their ends lie 22 bases apart. The CDR3 runs 15 residues from the cysteine to the phenylalanine. Only the CDR3 portion is preserved as DNA: 45 bases, with reading frame beginning at the first base. Only one count was recorded for this clonotype. Its recognized antigen is unknown. No quality values exist for individual bases; no much larger clone is one base distant. Single-read evidence is weak. The library came from 5' RACE. Instrument on record: Illumina HiSeq 2500. The second PCR ran for roughly 7 to 11 cycles and used a J-beta primer mix along with a sample-barcoded 5' primer. Each TCR beta cDNA molecule received a unique molecular identifier from a template-switch 5' adaptor carrying 12 random nucleotides. Each sample yielded at least 2.5 million CDR3-containing paired-end reads. All of the RNA was converted into first-strand cDNA using the Mint cDNA synthesis kit, with a TRBC-specific oligonucleotide serving as the primer. Following uracil-DNA glycosylase treatment, a first 18-cycle PCR with universal primers M1SS and BC2_uni_R was performed on all cDNA. As for the original processing: Normalization of each sample was performed by random selection of 1 million high-quality reads, each carrying a distinct molecular identifier. Reads sharing molecular identifiers were discarded rather than binned into consensus sequences. MiTCR, set to a Q25 quality threshold and the strictest error-elimination algorithm, was used for CDR3 identification, clonotype clustering and error correction. A nonparametric unseen species model with Euler transformation was used to estimate lower-bound total TCR beta diversity. Using fastp trimming at Q25 and MiXCR clonotype assembly, TCRdb reanalyzed the public sequencing data and kept in-frame beta chains. Identical CDR3 protein sequences are pooled into one entry, listed with their most common genes and DNA. The V and J calls were not made by the authors but by TCRdb's processing. The sample records some 1.7 million distinct CDR3 sequences, 28% of which are singletons. Approximately 7.7% of the sample is taken by the ten largest.

The 39 donors, aged about 6 to 95 years, were systemically healthy Caucasian individuals from Russia. Roughly 10 milliliters of peripheral blood were collected from each donor into EDTA-treated Vacutainer tubes. PBMCs were isolated by Ficoll-Paque density-gradient centrifugation, with at least 6 million obtained per sample. Total RNA, at least 6 micrograms per sample, was extracted from PBMCs with Trizol reagent. Naive CD45RAhigh/CD27high T cell percentages were measured by flow cytometry on a PBMC aliquot from every donor. The clonotype comes from a woman in her twenties or thirties in good health. The sample consisted of blood. Rearrangement joined TRBV12-3 or TRBV12-4 to TRBJ2-7; the D gene is possibly TRBD1 or TRBD2, each agreeing over 5 bases. The DNA sequence is as follows: TGTGCCAGCAGACCTGGTGGGGGAGCCTACAATGAGCAGTACTTC. Its protein reads: CASRPGGGAYNEQYF.